This T cell receptor (beta chain) is drawn from a study of OX40 agonist ivuxolimab in advanced cancers. Produced via immunoSEQ multiplex PCR; TCRdb's table is partial and in-frame only. The table includes around 61,000 clones, around 80% detected once. Germline CDR1 and CDR2: WNHNN and SYGVQD (reference sequence). The J segment lost 5 bases and the V segment lost 3 bases, leaving 7 bases of the junction unmatched. CDR3 size: 17 residues. The source material was CD4+ or CD8+ T cells sorted from blood, sampled in a trial of the OX40 agonist ivuxolimab. The chain carries TRBV10-1 and TRBJ2-2, with TRBD1 matching over 12 bases. This TCR was sampled from an adult with an advanced solid tumor such as melanoma, head and neck, liver or kidney cancer. Here the CDR3 reads CASSDPGQGAGTGELFF. For the CDR3, the DNA is TGCGCCAGCAGTGACCCGGGACAGGGGGCAGGGACCGGGGAGCTGTTTTTT.